This T cell receptor beta chain is drawn from a study of T cell responses to AZD1222 COVID-19 vaccine. Findings and limits, study-wide: It was only after the peak T cell response that any repertoires were sampled.

This table comes from immunoSEQ multiplex PCR, and its TCRdb copy is limited to in-frame clones, with some not included. The sample includes around 180,000 clones, more than 75% seen only once; the top ten take about 25%. This CDR3 is built from 16 residues. The germline CDR1 and CDR2 sequences are MDHEN and SYDVKM. V shed 3 bases and J shed 3 bases, with 14 bases lying between them. As concerns this clone: What it binds is unknown.

This receptor was taken from an adult who received the AZD1222 COVID-19 vaccine. The source was peripheral blood, collected 28 days after the second AZD1222 dose. This sequence joins TRBV28 and TRBJ1-4, with no clear D. The CDR3 loop is CASSFMGIGSNEKLFF. The CDR3 nucleotides read TGTGCCAGCAGTTTTATGGGGATTGGGTCTAATGAAAAACTGTTTTTT.